The 17 T cell receptor beta chains listed next were all sequenced from one sample in a study of blood T cell repertoires in COVID-19. Sequencing was performed with immunoSEQ multiplex PCR; in TCRdb, only in-frame clones are kept and a portion is missing. The sample yields roughly 360,000 clones, roughly 88% seen once. Sequencing was done on a sample of PBMCs or T cells enriched from blood (not recorded which). These receptors were obtained from a woman aged 30 to 39 with acute COVID-19.

This clone was seen just once. The V and J genes are TRBV5-1 and TRBJ2-3, with TRBD1 as a possible D gene (6 bases). Germline CDR1 and CDR2: SGHRS and YFSETQ. The CDR3 covers 13 residues. The V end lost 0 bases, the J end lost 5 bases, and 7 bases lay between the germline ends. In nucleotides, the CDR3 is TGCGCCAGCAGCTTGGCAGGGGTAGATACGCAGTATTTT. This encodes CASSLAGVDTQYF.

This clone was detected once. This chain connects TRBV6-1 to TRBJ1-2, with a weak D call TRBD1 (5 bases). V was cut by 2 bases and J by 4 bases, with 17 bases left in between. The length of the CDR3 is 16 residues. Germline lookup yields CDR1 MNHNS and CDR2 SASEGT. The CDR3 bases are TGTGCCAGCAGTGAATTGCTAGGGGTAGGGGTCTATGGCTACACCTTC. This gives the protein CASSELLGVGVYGYTF.

This chain uses TRBV30 with TRBJ2-3; no firm D call. CDR3 length: 16 amino acids. The germline V gene encodes CDR1 GTSNPN and CDR2 SVGIG (reference sequence). Trimming took off 1 base at V and 0 bases at J, with 14 bases between the two ends. CDR3 in DNA: TGTGCCTGGAGTGCGTCGGGTCTCTTCAGCACAGATACGCAGTATTTT. Translation gives CAWSASGLFSTDTQYF.

The V call is TRBV29-1, the J call TRBJ2-5; D is unresolved. In germline, CDR1 is SQVTM, CDR2 ANQGSEA. Trimming removed 0 bases from V and 9 bases from J, with 14 bases in between. CDR3 length: 13 residues. CDR3 amino acids: CSVEDPTTQSQYF. CDR3 coding DNA: TGCAGCGTTGAAGACCCTACTACGCAGTCCCAGTACTTC.

This chain joins TRBV19 and TRBJ1-6; 8 positions match TRBD1. Germline lookup yields CDR1 LNHDA and CDR2 SQIVND (reference sequence). V dropped 6 bases and J dropped 8; count of bases not matched to a gene: 9. The CDR3 spans 15 residues. CDR3 amino acids: CASRITGQGDSPLHF. CDR3 in DNA: TGTGCCAGTAGAATAACCGGACAGGGTGATTCACCCCTCCACTTT. Complete variable domain (other parts from reference TRBV19 and TRBJ1-6): DGGITQSPKYLFRKEGQNVTLSCEQNLNHDAMYWYRQDPGQGLRLIYYSQIVNDFQKGDIAEGYSVSREKKESFPLTVTSAQKNPTAFYLCASRITGQGDSPLHFGNGTRLTVT.

The chain is built from TRBV28 and TRBJ1-2, with D tentatively TRBD1 (6 bases). Germline loops: CDR1 MDHEN, CDR2 SYDVKM. Trimming removed 1 base at V and 2 bases at J, with 8 bases between. The CDR3 is 14 residues long. In nucleotides, the CDR3 is TGTGCCAGCAGTTTATCCGGACAGAACTATGGCTACACCTTC. This codes for CASSLSGQNYGYTF.

The J gene is TRBJ1-5, the V gene TRBV6-5; 9 bases align to TRBD1. The CDR3 consists of 14 residues. Germline V gene data show CDR1 as MNHEY and CDR2 as SVGAGI. Unmatched junction bases numbered 6, after V lost 6 bases and J lost 6 bases. The CDR3 reads CASRDRGSGQPQHF. Written as DNA, the CDR3 is TGTGCCAGCAGGGACAGGGGCTCAGGTCAGCCCCAGCATTTT.

V and J are TRBV7-2 and TRBJ1-1, with 7 bases aligning to TRBD1. Trimming at V came to 6 bases and at J to 0 bases, leaving 1 base not matched to a gene. The CDR3 covers 13 residues. The germline V gene has CDR1 SGHTA and CDR2 FQGNSA. The CDR3 loop reads CASRGQLNTEAFF. CDR3 nucleotides: TGTGCCAGCAGGGGACAGTTGAACACTGAAGCTTTCTTT.

This chain links TRBV6-6 with TRBJ2-7; D ambiguous. CDR1 and CDR2 (germline): MNHNY, SVGAGI (reference sequence). The CDR3 runs 14 residues. V gave up 2 bases and J gave up 3 bases, with 11 bases separating them. The CDR3: CASSYLGSGYEQYF. CDR3 bases: TGTGCCAGCAGTTACCTTGGGTCAGGCTACGAGCAGTACTTC.

The chain uses TRBV7-3 and TRBJ2-1, with 8 bases that match TRBD2. The CDR3 has 16 residues. Germline-derived CDR1 and CDR2 are SGHTA and FQGTGA. V lost 7 bases, J lost 7 bases, and 15 bases stayed unmatched. CDR3 nucleotides: TGTGCCAGCACCCCTGACTCCCGGACTAGCCGGAATGAGCAGTTCTTC. This translates into CASTPDSRTSRNEQFF.

This clone was found once. Other DNA sequences in the same sample also yield this CDR3. The V and J genes are TRBV19 and TRBJ2-7; possible D gene TRBD2, 6 bases. Germline V CDR1 and CDR2: LNHDA, SQIVND (reference sequence). CDR3 size: 14 residues. Trimming cost V 3 bases and J 0 bases, with 9 bases left between them. The CDR3 nucleotides read TGTGCCAGTAGTATCCCCGGGGGCTCCTACGAGCAGTACTTC. It is translated as CASSIPGGSYEQYF.

The V gene is TRBV6-5, the J gene TRBJ2-7, with 9 bases aligning to TRBD1. CDR1 is MNHEY, CDR2 SVGAGI, per germline. Germline trimming cut 5 bases from V and 6 bases from J; bases unmatched to any gene: 11. This CDR3 has 15 amino acids. The CDR3 sequence is CASSHKTGGNGEQYF. For the CDR3, the DNA is TGTGCCAGCAGTCATAAGACAGGGGGGAATGGCGAGCAGTACTTC.

This rearrangement joins TRBV6-4 to TRBJ2-2, with D possibly TRBD1 on 5 matching bases. This CDR3 contains 17 residues. Trimming pared 4 bases from V and 1 base from J, leaving 16 bases between. CDR1 is MRHNA and CDR2 is SNTAGT in the germline V gene. The CDR3 nucleotides are TGTGCCAGCAGTGCCCGCAGGGCTGTCGGGAACACCGGGGAGCTGTTTTTT. Translation: CASSARRAVGNTGELFF.

In regard to this clone: This sample includes further DNA sequences coding for the same CDR3. The chain uses TRBV18 and TRBJ1-2; D is ambiguous. V dropped 0 bases and J dropped 2 bases, with 7 bases sitting between them. Germline CDR1 is KGHSH and CDR2 is LQKENI. This CDR3 spans 14 amino acids. The CDR3 here is CASSPPTGNYGYTF. The CDR3 nucleotides read TGTGCCAGCTCACCACCGACCGGGAACTATGGCTACACCTTC.

The chain uses TRBV15 and TRBJ1-4; 8 bases agree with TRBD1. Trimming removed 4 bases from V and 5 bases from J; junction bases left unmatched: 6. The length of the CDR3 is 15 residues. In germline, CDR1 is LNHNV, CDR2 YYDKDF (reference sequence). The CDR3 here is CATSKHRGGNEKLFF. The CDR3 coding sequence is TGTGCCACCAGCAAACACAGGGGGGGCAATGAAAAACTGTTTTTT.

V and J are TRBV7-3 and TRBJ2-1; TRBD2 matches 13 bases. CDR1 and CDR2 from the germline V gene are SGHTA and FQGTGA. This CDR3 spans 16 amino acids. V was clipped by 5 bases and J by 7 bases; unmatched bases: 8. DNA of the CDR3: TGTGCCAGCAGCCAAAGACTAGCGGGGGGTATAAATGAGCAGTTCTTC. Its protein product is CASSQRLAGGINEQFF.

The V gene is TRBV24-1, the J gene TRBJ2-7; weak D call: TRBD2 (5 bases). The V and J ends lost 3 bases and 6 bases respectively, with 11 bases between them. CDR3 length equals 13 residues. Germline CDR1 and CDR2: KGHDR and SFDVKD. CDR3 sequence reads: CATSDPDYFEQYF. The CDR3 DNA follows: TGTGCCACCAGTGATCCTGACTATTTCGAGCAGTACTTC.